This paragraph covers one TCR beta chain sequence. The CDR3 totals 13 residues. In germline, CDR1 is SQVTM, CDR2 ANQGSEA. V trimming: 7 bases; J trimming: 1 base; junction bases outside the gene matches: 5. Authors' processing steps: For nucleated cells, counts were estimated from reference gene primer amplification. Clones were read by immunoSEQ multiplex PCR, and TCRdb kept only the in-frame ones, dropping some. Clonal size and the V and J genes are those of that table, whereas D and trimming came from the DNA. The repertoire has some 280,000 clones, 89% of them found once; the top ten carry 0.94%. The data stem from a study of blood T cell repertoires in COVID-19. In the study overall: Whether acute or convalescent, the COVID-19 samples came from the United States, Italy and Spain. T cells, B-cell-depleted T cells, or PBMCs supplied cDNA or gDNA.

The specimen was peripheral blood. The rearrangement joins TRBV29-1 to TRBJ2-3, with 7 nucleotides matching TRBD1. The TCR comes from a woman aged 40-49 years who had recovered from COVID-19. CDR3 sequence: CSGTGEGTDTQYF. CDR3 sequence (DNA): TGCAGCGGAACAGGGGAAGGCACAGATACGCAGTATTTT.